This T cell receptor beta chain was sequenced for a study of beta chain features in type 1 diabetes. Regarding the study as a whole: TCRB CDR3 length was moderately but significantly reduced in all four CD4+ subsets of Type 1 diabetes patients.

The authors reverse transcribed all of the isolated RNA, so sequencing captured expressed TCRB transcripts. Generated by immunoSEQ multiplex PCR, the TCRdb table keeps only in-frame clones and is missing some. The sample lists more than 300,000 clones, 8% to 10% occurring once. Every sorted population was more than 98% pure. Concerning this clone itself: Its antigen remains unidentified. Other DNA sequences of this sample code for an identical CDR3.

The CDR3 contains 15 residues. In germline, CDR1 is SGHTA, CDR2 FQGNSA. V dropped 1 base and J dropped 4 bases, with 14 bases sitting between them. The source of this sequence is a man younger than 40 with type 1 diabetes. V is TRBV7-2 and J is TRBJ2-7, with TRBD1 as a possible D gene (6 bases). The sequencing input was central memory CD4+ T cells from blood. Written as DNA, the CDR3 is TGTGCCAGCAGCTTAGACGGGACAAGATCATACGAGCAGTACTTC. This codes for CASSLDGTRSYEQYF.